The clone carrying this T cell receptor (beta chain) was found a few times. Repertoires were generated with immunoSEQ multiplex PCR, while TCRdb's copy carries only in-frame clones and drops some. Of 50,000 to 55,000 clones listed, around 84% are singletons. The CDR3 contains 20 residues. The germline CDR1 and CDR2 sequences are PRHDT and FYEKMQ (reference sequence). V gave up 5 bases and J gave up 7 bases; unmatched junction bases: 21. Time point reported: pretreatment peripheral blood. The source of the sample is a study of PD-L1 blockade in urothelial cancer. The TCR originated in a man aged 50 to 60 with urothelial cancer. The V gene is TRBV13, the J gene TRBJ2-5; TRBD2 matches 14 bases. The sequenced sample was PBMCs, obtained around atezolizumab (anti-PD-L1) treatment. The CDR3 sequence is CASSIQSRTSGRTTPVTQYF. CDR3 DNA sequence: TGTGCCAGCAGCATCCAATCCCGGACTAGCGGGAGGACCACCCCCGTGACCCAGTACTTC.